This T cell receptor (beta chain) emerged from a study of T-cell memory formation after mild COVID-19. Study details: TCR clusters were largely donor specific. The study, taken as a whole, reports: Several responding clones turned up in pre-infection memory, indicating that cross-reactive memory may have taken part. Mostly located in CM and EM were contracting CD4+ clones, with contracting CD8+ clones located in EMRA.

TCRalpha and TCRbeta libraries used 5'RACE with constant-segment primers and UMIs. TCRdb fed the 5' RACE reads into MiXCR, producing one record per CDR3 protein. The sample shows under 110,000 distinct CDR3 sequences, around 12% of them seen only once. The CDR3 is 16 amino acids. The V gene end was trimmed by 0 bases and the J gene end by 0 bases; junction bases not matched to a gene: 4. Per germline, CDR1 LGHNA and CDR2 YSLEER. For this clonotype: What it binds is unknown.

Sequencing used PBMCs or a T cell subset sorted from them (not recorded which). This sequence originates from an adult woman who had mild COVID-19 (a few samples of this study predate the infection). Cell type and time point are not known. The chain employs TRBV4-3 and TRBJ2-7, with TRBD1 matching 8 bases. CDR3 DNA: TGCGCCAGCAGCCAAGATACCGACAGGGGCTCCTACGAGCAGTACTTC. Translation gives CASSQDTDRGSYEQYF.